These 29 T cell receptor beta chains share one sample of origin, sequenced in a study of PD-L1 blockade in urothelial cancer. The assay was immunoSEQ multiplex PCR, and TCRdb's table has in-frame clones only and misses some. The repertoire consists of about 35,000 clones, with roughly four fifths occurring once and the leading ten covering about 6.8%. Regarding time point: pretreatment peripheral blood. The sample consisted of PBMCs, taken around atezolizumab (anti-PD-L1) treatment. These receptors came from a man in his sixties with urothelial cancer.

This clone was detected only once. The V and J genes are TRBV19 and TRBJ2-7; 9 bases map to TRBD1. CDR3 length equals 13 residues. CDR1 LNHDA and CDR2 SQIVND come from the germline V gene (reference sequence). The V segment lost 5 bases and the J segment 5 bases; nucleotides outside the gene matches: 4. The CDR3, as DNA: TGTGCCAGTAGTCGTCGGGACAGGGACGAGCAGTACTTC. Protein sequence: CASSRRDRDEQYF.

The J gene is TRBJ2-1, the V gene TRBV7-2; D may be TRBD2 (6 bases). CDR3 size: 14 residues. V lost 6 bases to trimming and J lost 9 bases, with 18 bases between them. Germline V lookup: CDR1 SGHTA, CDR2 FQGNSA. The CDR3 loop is CASSYPDRDSEQFF. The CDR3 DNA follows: TGTGCCAGCAGTTACCCAGACCGGGACTCTGAGCAGTTCTTC.

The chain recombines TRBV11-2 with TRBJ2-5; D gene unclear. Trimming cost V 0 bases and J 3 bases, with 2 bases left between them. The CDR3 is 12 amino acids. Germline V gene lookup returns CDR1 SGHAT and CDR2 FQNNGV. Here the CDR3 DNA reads TGTGCCAGCAGCTTAGATAAAGAGACCCAGTACTTC. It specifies CASSLDKETQYF.

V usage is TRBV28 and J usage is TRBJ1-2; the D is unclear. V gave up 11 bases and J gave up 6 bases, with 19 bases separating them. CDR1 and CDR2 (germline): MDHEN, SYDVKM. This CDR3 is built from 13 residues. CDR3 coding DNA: TGTGCCGCGAATAAGCCGAGCGCGGATGGCTACACCTTC. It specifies CAANKPSADGYTF.

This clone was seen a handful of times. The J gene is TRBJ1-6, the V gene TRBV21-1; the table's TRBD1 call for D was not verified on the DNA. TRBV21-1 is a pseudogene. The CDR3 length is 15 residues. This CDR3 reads CASSKDTNSGSPLHF. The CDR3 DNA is TGTGCCAGCAGCAAAGACACGAATTCAGGCTCACCCCTCCACTTT.

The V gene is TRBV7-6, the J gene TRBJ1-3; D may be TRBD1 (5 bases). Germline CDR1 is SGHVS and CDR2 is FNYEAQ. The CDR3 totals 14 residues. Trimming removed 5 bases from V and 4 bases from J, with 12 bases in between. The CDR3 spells CASSPGGVGNTIYF. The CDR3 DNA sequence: TGTGCCAGCAGCCCGGGAGGGGTAGGAAACACCATATATTTT.

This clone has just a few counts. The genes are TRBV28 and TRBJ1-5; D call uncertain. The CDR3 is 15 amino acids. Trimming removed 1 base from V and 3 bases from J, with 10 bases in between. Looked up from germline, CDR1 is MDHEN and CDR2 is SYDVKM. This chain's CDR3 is CASSLSVRFNQPQHF. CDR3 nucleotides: TGTGCCAGCAGTTTATCGGTCAGGTTCAATCAGCCCCAGCATTTT.

This CDR3 reads CASRAPVGGAAEAFF. CDR3 in DNA: TGTGCCAGCAGAGCTCCGGTCGGGGGTGCGGCTGAAGCTTTCTTT. The V gene is TRBV6-5, the J gene TRBJ1-1; possible D gene TRBD1, 5 bases. V was shortened by 6 bases and J by 6 bases, with 20 bases between the two germline ends. This CDR3 comprises 15 residues. Per germline, CDR1 MNHEY and CDR2 SVGAGI.

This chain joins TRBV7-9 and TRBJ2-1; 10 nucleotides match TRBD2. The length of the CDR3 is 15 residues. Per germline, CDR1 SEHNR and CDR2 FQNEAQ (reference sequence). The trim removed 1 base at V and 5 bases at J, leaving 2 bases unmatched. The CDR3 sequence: CASSLVAGGHNEQFF. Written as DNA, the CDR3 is TGTGCCAGCAGCTTAGTAGCGGGGGGCCACAATGAGCAGTTCTTC.

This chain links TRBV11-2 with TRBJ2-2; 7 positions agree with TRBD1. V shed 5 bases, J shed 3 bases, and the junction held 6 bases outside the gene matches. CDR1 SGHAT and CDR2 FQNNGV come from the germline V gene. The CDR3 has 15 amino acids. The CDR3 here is CASSLLDRDTGELFF. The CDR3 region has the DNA TGTGCCAGCAGCCTATTAGACAGGGACACCGGGGAGCTGTTTTTT.

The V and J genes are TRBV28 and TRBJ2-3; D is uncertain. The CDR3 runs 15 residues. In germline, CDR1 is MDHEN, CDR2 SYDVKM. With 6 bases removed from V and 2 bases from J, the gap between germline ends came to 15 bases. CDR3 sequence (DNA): TGTGCCAGCAGCTCGGTCAAAATCCTCACAGATACGCAGTATTTT. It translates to CASSSVKILTDTQYF.

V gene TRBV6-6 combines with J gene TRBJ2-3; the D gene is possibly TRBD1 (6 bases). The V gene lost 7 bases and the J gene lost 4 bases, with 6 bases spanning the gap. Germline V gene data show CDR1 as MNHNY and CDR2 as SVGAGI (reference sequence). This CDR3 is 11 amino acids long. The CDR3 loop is CASKGADTQYF. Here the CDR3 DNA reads TGTGCCAGCAAGGGGGCAGATACGCAGTATTTT.

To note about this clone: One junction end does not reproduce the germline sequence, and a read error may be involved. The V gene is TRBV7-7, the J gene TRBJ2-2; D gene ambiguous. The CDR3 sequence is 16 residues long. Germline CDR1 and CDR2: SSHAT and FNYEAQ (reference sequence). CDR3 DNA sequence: TGTGCTAGCAGCTTAGACCACGCCAGGCCTACCGGGGAGCTGTTTTTT. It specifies CASSLDHARPTGELFF.

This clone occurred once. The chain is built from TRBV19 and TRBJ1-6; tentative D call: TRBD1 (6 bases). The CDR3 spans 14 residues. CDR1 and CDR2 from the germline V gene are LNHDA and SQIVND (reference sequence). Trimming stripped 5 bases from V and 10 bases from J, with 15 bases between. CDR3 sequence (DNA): TGTGCCAGTAGTCTACAGGGCGCTCAGTCACCCCTCCACTTT. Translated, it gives CASSLQGAQSPLHF.

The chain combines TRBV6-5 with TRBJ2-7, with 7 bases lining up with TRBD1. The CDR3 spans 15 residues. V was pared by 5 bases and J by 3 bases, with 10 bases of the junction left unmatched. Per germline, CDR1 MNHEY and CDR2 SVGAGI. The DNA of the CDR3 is TGTGCCAGCAGTCCAGGGGGTGGCCGCGGCTACGAGCAGTACTTC. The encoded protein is CASSPGGGRGYEQYF.

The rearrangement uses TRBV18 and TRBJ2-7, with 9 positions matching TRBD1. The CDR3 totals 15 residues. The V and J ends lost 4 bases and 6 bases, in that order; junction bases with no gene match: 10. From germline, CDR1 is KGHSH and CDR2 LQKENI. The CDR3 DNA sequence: TGTGCCAGCTCACGGGGGGCGGACAGGGGCTCCGAGCAGTACTTC. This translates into CASSRGADRGSEQYF. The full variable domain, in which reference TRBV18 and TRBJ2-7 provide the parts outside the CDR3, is NAGVMQNPRHLVRRRGQEARLRCSPMKGHSHVYWYRQLPEEGLKFMVYLQKENIIDESGMPKERFSAEFPKEGPSILRIQQVVRGDSAAYFCASSRGADRGSEQYFGPGTRLTVT.

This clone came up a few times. This CDR3 reads CASSIRGTGFDSPLHF. The CDR3 DNA follows: TGTGCCAGTAGTATAAGGGGAACAGGCTTTGATTCACCCCTCCACTTT. This chain uses TRBV19 with TRBJ1-6; maybe TRBD1 (5 bases). Germline values: CDR1 LNHDA, CDR2 SQIVND (reference sequence). This CDR3 has 16 residues. Deletions cut 2 bases from V and 8 bases from J, with 16 bases between.

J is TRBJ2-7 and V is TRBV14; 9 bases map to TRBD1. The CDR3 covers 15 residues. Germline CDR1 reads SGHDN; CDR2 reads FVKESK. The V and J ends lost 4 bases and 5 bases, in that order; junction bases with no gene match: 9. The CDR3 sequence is CASSPTRTGAHEQYF. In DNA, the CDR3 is TGTGCCAGCAGCCCGACCCGGACAGGGGCGCACGAGCAGTACTTC.

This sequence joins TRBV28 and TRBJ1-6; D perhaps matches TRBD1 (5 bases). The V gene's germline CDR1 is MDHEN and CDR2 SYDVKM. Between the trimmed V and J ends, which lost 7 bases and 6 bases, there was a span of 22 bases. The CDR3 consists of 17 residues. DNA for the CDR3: TGTGCCAGCAACTACTTCGGGGGGGACGGTCTTAATTCACCCCTCCACTTT. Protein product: CASNYFGGDGLNSPLHF.

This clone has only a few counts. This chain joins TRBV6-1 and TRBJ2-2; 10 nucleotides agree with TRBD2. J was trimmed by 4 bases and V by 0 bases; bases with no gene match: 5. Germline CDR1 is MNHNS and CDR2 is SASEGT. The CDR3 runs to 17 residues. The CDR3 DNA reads TGTGCCAGCAGTGAAGCAAGCGGGGGGGCCGGCACCGGGGAGCTGTTTTTT. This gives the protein CASSEASGGAGTGELFF.

CDR3 DNA: TGTGCCAGCAGTGAGTTCGGGACTGAACATGAAAAACTGTTTTTT. Its protein is CASSEFGTEHEKLFF. The V and J genes are TRBV6-1 and TRBJ1-4; perhaps TRBD1 as D (5 bases). Trimming took off 3 bases at V and 6 bases at J, with 14 bases between the two ends. Per the germline V gene, CDR1 is MNHNS and CDR2 is SASEGT. This CDR3 contains 15 residues.

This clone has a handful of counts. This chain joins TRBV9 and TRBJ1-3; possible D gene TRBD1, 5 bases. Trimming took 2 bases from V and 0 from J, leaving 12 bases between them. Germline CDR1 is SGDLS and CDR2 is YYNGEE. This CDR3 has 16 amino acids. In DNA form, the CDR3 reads TGTGCCAGCAGCGTGGGGCGTGAGAGCTCTGGAAACACCATATATTTT. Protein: CASSVGRESSGNTIYF.

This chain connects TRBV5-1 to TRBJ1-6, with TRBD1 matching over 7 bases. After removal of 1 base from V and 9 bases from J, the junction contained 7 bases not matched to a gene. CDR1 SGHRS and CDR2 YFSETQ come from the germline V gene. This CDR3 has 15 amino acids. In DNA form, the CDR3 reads TGCGCCAGCAGCTTGTCCCAGGGGGAAGGTTCACCCCTCCACTTT. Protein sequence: CASSLSQGEGSPLHF.

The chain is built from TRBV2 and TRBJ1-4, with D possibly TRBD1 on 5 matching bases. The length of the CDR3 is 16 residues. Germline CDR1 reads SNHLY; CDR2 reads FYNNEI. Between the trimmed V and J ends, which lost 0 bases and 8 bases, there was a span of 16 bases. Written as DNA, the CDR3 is TGTGCCAGCAGTGAAGCGCGGGGCAGGGCGGGGGAAAAACTGTTTTTT. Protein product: CASSEARGRAGEKLFF. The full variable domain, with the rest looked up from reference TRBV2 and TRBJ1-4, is EPEVTQTPSHQVTQMGQEVILRCVPISNHLYFYWYRQILGQKVEFLVSFYNNEISEKSEIFDDQFSVERPDGSNFTLKIRSTKLEDSAMYFCASSEARGRAGEKLFFGSGTQLSVL.

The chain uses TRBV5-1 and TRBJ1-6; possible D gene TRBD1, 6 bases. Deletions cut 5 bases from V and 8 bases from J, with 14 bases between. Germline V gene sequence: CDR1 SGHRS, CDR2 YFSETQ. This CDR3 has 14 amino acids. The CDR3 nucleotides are TGCGCCAGCAGAAATCAGGGGACGGATTCACCCCTCCACTTT. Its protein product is CASRNQGTDSPLHF.

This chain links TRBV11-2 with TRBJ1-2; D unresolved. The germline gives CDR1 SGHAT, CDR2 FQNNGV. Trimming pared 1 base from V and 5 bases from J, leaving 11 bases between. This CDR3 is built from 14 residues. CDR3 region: CASSLGPQVYGYTF. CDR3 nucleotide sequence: TGTGCCAGCAGCTTAGGGCCCCAAGTTTATGGCTACACCTTC. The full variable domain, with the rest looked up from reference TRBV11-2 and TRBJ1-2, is EAGVAQSPRYKIIEKRQSVAFWCNPISGHATLYWYQQILGQGPKLLIQFQNNGVVDDSQLPKDRFSAERLKGVDSTLKIQPAKLEDSAVYLCASSLGPQVYGYTFGSGTRLTVV.

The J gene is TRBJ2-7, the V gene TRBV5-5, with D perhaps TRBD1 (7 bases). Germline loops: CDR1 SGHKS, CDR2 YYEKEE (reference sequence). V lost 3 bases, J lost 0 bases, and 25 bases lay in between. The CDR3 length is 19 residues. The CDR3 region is CASSWDWLQGKMSSYEQYF. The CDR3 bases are TGTGCCAGCAGCTGGGACTGGTTACAGGGGAAAATGAGCTCCTACGAGCAGTACTTC.

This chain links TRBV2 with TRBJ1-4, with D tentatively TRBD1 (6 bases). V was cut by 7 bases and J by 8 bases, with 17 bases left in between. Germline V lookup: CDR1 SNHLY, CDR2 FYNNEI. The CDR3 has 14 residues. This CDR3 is CASTNQGTSEKLFF. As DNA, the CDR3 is TGTGCCAGCACAAACCAGGGGACTAGCGAAAAACTGTTTTTT. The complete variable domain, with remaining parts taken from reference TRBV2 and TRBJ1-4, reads EPEVTQTPSHQVTQMGQEVILRCVPISNHLYFYWYRQILGQKVEFLVSFYNNEISEKSEIFDDQFSVERPDGSNFTLKIRSTKLEDSAMYFCASTNQGTSEKLFFGSGTQLSVL.

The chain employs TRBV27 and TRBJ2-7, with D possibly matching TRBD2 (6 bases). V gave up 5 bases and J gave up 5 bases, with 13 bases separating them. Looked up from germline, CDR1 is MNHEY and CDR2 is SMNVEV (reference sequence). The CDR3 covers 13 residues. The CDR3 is CASSQGTGDEQYF. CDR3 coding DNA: TGTGCCAGCAGTCAGGGCACGGGGGACGAGCAGTACTTC.